The source of this T cell receptor beta chain is a study of T cell responses to AZD1222 COVID-19 vaccine. General study points: The sample set comprised mostly white British donors with more females, and clonal diversity was possibly underestimated.

From germline, CDR1 is MNHEY and CDR2 SVGAGI. Trimming pared 6 bases from V and 0 bases from J, leaving 11 bases between. This CDR3 is built from 15 residues. Assay: immunoSEQ multiplex PCR; the TCRdb copy retains only in-frame clones and omits some. The profile covers about 120,000 clones, with around 87% appearing a single time and under 3% taken by the ten largest. Details on this clone: What it binds is unknown.

J is TRBJ2-2 and V is TRBV6-5; TRBD1 is a possible D gene (6 bases). The receptor was derived from an adult who received the AZD1222 COVID-19 vaccine. The sequenced sample was peripheral blood, obtained 28 days after the second AZD1222 dose. The CDR3 DNA reads TGTGCCAGCAGAACCGGGACACCGAACACCGGGGAGCTGTTTTTT. It specifies CASRTGTPNTGELFF.